Each of the 11 T cell receptor beta chains below was sequenced from the same sample in a study of T-cell memory formation after mild COVID-19. One entry per CDR3 protein results from TCRdb running MiXCR on the 5' RACE reads. Of over 450,000 distinct CDR3 sequences in the sample, roughly 20% are singletons; the top ten hold about an eighth. The sequenced sample consisted of PBMCs or a T cell subset sorted from them (not recorded which). The receptors come from an adult woman who had mild COVID-19 (a few samples of this study predate the infection). Cell type and time point are not known.

This clonotype was detected only a few times. Written as DNA, the CDR3 is TGTGCCAGCAGCTTGGCACTTAGGAGCACAGATACGCAGTATTTT. This gives the protein CASSLALRSTDTQYF. This sequence joins TRBV7-9 and TRBJ2-3; D uncertain. The V gene's germline CDR1 is SEHNR and CDR2 FQNEAQ (reference sequence). V lost 3 bases to trimming and J lost 0 bases, with 10 bases between them. This CDR3 contains 15 residues. Full variable domain (missing parts from reference TRBV7-9 and TRBJ2-3): DTGVSQNPRHKITKRGQNVTFRCDPISEHNRLYWYRQTLGQGPEFLTYFQNEAQLEKSRLLSDRFSAERPKGSFSTLEIQRTEQGDSAMYLCASSLALRSTDTQYFGPGTRLTVL.

This clonotype was seen at least ten times. The chain employs TRBV12-3 or TRBV12-4 and TRBJ2-3; 13 nucleotides agree with TRBD2. The CDR3 sequence is 16 residues long. Losses at the gene ends were 3 bases for V and 5 bases for J; bases not matched to a gene: 5. The CDR3 protein is CASSLGLAGRQDTQYF. CDR3 in DNA: TGTGCCAGCAGTTTGGGACTAGCGGGGCGGCAAGATACGCAGTATTTT.

The rearrangement joins TRBV29-1 to TRBJ1-2; 11 positions match TRBD1. Germline V gene data show CDR1 as SQVTM and CDR2 as ANQGSEA. This CDR3 contains 15 residues. With 6 bases clipped from V and 4 bases from J, the junction kept 10 bases outside the gene matches. The CDR3 DNA sequence: TGCAGCGTGACCGGGACAGGGGGTTTTTCCTATGGCTACACCTTC. Its protein is CSVTGTGGFSYGYTF.

This clonotype was recorded a few times. The chain links TRBV3-1 to TRBJ2-7; maybe TRBD1 (6 bases). Germline V gives CDR1 LGHDT, CDR2 YNNKEL (reference sequence). Trimming left V 2 bases short and J 2 bases short, with 16 bases between. CDR3 size: 16 residues. CDR3 protein: CASSQRRDTLTYEQYF. The CDR3 nucleotides are TGTGCCAGCAGCCAACGCCGGGACACCCTTACCTACGAGCAGTACTTC.

The chain couples TRBV20-1 to TRBJ2-5; the D is unclear. Germline CDR1 and CDR2: DFQATT and SNEGSKA (reference sequence). This CDR3 contains 13 residues. The germline V and J ends were trimmed by 2 bases and 1 base, with 8 bases remaining between them. CDR3 nucleotide sequence: TGCAGTGCTAGACGACGGTTCCAAGAGACCCAGTACTTC. This encodes CSARRRFQETQYF.

This clonotype was counted only a few times. The chain uses TRBV2 and TRBJ2-1, with 12 bases that match TRBD2. After removal of 2 bases from V and 7 bases from J, the junction contained 3 bases not matched to a gene. CDR1 SNHLY and CDR2 FYNNEI come from the germline V gene. The CDR3 extends over 15 amino acids. CDR3 amino acids: CASSERLAGVNEQFF. The CDR3 region has the DNA TGTGCCAGCAGTGAAAGACTAGCGGGAGTGAATGAGCAGTTCTTC.

The sample holds a few counts of this clonotype. The CDR3 here is CASSQVNWKGGLAGVQETQYF. The DNA for the CDR3 is TGTGCCAGCAGCCAAGTAAATTGGAAGGGAGGACTAGCGGGAGTCCAAGAGACCCAGTACTTC. J is TRBJ2-5 and V is TRBV14, with 13 nucleotides matching TRBD2. CDR3 length: 21 amino acids. The germline gives CDR1 SGHDN, CDR2 FVKESK. Trimming cost V 1 base and J 1 base; bases outside gene matches: 15.

This clonotype was observed a handful of times. The gene calls are TRBV29-1 and TRBJ2-2; D unresolved. The CDR3 runs to 14 residues. Germline loops: CDR1 SQVTM, CDR2 ANQGSEA. The ends were cut back, 4 bases at V and 5 bases at J, with 14 bases in the middle. The CDR3 nucleotides are TGCAGCGTTGTTGTAGGGCCCGGGACCGGGGAGCTGTTTTTT. Its translation is CSVVVGPGTGELFF.

This clonotype was seen repeatedly, ten times or more. This chain links TRBV7-9 with TRBJ1-2; 7 nucleotides align to TRBD1. Germline CDR1 and CDR2: SEHNR and FQNEAQ (reference sequence). CDR3 size: 14 residues. Trimming removed 7 bases from V and 8 bases from J; junction bases left unmatched: 13. The CDR3 reads CASNPIEGASGYTF. The CDR3 DNA follows: TGTGCCAGCAACCCCATTGAGGGGGCCAGCGGCTACACCTTC.

This sequence joins TRBV29-1 and TRBJ2-1; 9 bases are shared with TRBD2. The length of the CDR3 is 19 residues. Germline V gives CDR1 SQVTM, CDR2 ANQGSEA. The junction had 20 bases not matched to a gene; V was cut back by 0 bases and J by 8 bases. CDR3 residues: CSVEDLMAGGESSRDEQFF. CDR3 DNA: TGCAGCGTTGAAGATCTAATGGCGGGGGGGGAGAGCTCGCGCGATGAGCAGTTCTTC.

This clonotype was recorded a few times. The CDR3 loop reads CSARRPESYNSPLHF. The CDR3 nucleotides read TGCAGTGCCCGCAGACCGGAGAGCTATAATTCACCCCTCCACTTT. The rearrangement uses TRBV20-1 and TRBJ1-6; D not resolved. The CDR3 length is 15 residues. Germline loops: CDR1 DFQATT, CDR2 SNEGSKA (reference sequence). V dropped 6 bases and J dropped 3 bases, with 15 bases sitting between them.